This TCR beta chain was recovered during a study of T cell responses to AZD1222 COVID-19 vaccine. Study-wide results and caveats: There were vaccine-associated CD4 TCRs across spike, dominant at 160-218 and 743-854. Seropositive status at baseline applied to only a handful of AZD1222 recipients.

The data were produced by immunoSEQ multiplex PCR, yet TCRdb's version contains in-frame clones alone and is incomplete. The sample records some 66,000 clones, roughly nine tenths being singletons. Deletions cut 4 bases from V and 0 bases from J, with 22 bases between. The CDR3 is made up of 18 amino acids. Germline CDR1 and CDR2: SEHNR and FQNEAQ (reference sequence). In regard to this clone: The antigen is not known.

This chain uses TRBV7-9 with TRBJ2-7; either TRBD1 or TRBD2 may fit D (5 bases each). Here the sequenced sample was peripheral blood, taken 28 days after the second AZD1222 dose. The sequence derives from an adult who received the AZD1222 COVID-19 vaccine. The CDR3 spells CASSSRPSTGQISYEQYF. CDR3 DNA: TGTGCCAGCAGCTCCCGTCCGTCTACGGGGCAGATCTCCTACGAGCAGTACTTC.